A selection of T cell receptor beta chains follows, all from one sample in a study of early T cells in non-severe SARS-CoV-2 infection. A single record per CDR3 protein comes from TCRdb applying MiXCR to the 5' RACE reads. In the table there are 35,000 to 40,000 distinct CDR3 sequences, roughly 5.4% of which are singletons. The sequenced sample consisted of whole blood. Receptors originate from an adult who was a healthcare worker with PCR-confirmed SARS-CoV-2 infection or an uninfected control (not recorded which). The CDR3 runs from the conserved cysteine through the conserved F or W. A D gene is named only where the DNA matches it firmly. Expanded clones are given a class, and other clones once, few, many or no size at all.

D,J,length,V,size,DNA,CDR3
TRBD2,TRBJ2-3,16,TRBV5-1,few,TGCGCCAGCAGCTTGTCACCTAGCGGTAGCACAGATACGCAGTATTTT,CASSLSPSGSTDTQYF
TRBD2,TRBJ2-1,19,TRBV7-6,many,TGTGCCAGCAGCCCAATAGCGGGTGGAGGGCCTGGCTCCTACAATGAGCAGTTCTTC,CASSPIAGGGPGSYNEQFF
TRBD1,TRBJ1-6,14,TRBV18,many,TGTGCCAGCTCACCAGACAGGGTGACATCACCCCTCCACTTT,CASSPDRVTSPLHF
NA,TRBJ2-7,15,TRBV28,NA,TGTGCCAGCAGTTTAGATTGGGATAGCTCCTACGAGCAGTACTTC,CASSLDWDSSYEQYF
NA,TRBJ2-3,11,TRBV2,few,TGTGCCAGCAGTGATCCGGGTACGCAGTATTTT,CASSDPGTQYF
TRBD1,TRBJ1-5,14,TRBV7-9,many,TGTGCCAGCAGCTCGGACAGGGACAATCAGCCCCAGCATTTT,CASSSDRDNQPQHF
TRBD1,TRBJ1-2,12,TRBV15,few,TGTGCCACCAGCACAGCGACGGGGGACAGGAACTTC,CATSTATGDRNF
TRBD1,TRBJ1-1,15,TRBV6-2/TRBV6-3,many,TGTGCCAGCAGTTACGGGTCAGGGGGAATCACTGAAGCTTTCTTT,CASSYGSGGITEAFF
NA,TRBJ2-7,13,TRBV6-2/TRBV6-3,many,TGTGCCAGCAGTTGGGACAACTCCTACGAGCAGTACTTC,CASSWDNSYEQYF
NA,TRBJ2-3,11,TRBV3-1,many,TGTGCCAGCAGCAAGCGGGATACGCAGTATTTT,CASSKRDTQYF
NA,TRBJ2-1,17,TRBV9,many,TGTGCCAGCAGCGGGTTGGCGGGCGCGAGGCCCCTTGATGAGCAGTTCTTC,CASSGLAGARPLDEQFF
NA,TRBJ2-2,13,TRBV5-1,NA,TGCGCCAGCAGTCAGGGTGTAATCGCGGAGCTGTTTTTT,CASSQGVIAELFF
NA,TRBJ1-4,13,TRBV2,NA,TGTGCCAGCACCCCAGGGTCCAATGAAAAACTGTTTTTT,CASTPGSNEKLFF